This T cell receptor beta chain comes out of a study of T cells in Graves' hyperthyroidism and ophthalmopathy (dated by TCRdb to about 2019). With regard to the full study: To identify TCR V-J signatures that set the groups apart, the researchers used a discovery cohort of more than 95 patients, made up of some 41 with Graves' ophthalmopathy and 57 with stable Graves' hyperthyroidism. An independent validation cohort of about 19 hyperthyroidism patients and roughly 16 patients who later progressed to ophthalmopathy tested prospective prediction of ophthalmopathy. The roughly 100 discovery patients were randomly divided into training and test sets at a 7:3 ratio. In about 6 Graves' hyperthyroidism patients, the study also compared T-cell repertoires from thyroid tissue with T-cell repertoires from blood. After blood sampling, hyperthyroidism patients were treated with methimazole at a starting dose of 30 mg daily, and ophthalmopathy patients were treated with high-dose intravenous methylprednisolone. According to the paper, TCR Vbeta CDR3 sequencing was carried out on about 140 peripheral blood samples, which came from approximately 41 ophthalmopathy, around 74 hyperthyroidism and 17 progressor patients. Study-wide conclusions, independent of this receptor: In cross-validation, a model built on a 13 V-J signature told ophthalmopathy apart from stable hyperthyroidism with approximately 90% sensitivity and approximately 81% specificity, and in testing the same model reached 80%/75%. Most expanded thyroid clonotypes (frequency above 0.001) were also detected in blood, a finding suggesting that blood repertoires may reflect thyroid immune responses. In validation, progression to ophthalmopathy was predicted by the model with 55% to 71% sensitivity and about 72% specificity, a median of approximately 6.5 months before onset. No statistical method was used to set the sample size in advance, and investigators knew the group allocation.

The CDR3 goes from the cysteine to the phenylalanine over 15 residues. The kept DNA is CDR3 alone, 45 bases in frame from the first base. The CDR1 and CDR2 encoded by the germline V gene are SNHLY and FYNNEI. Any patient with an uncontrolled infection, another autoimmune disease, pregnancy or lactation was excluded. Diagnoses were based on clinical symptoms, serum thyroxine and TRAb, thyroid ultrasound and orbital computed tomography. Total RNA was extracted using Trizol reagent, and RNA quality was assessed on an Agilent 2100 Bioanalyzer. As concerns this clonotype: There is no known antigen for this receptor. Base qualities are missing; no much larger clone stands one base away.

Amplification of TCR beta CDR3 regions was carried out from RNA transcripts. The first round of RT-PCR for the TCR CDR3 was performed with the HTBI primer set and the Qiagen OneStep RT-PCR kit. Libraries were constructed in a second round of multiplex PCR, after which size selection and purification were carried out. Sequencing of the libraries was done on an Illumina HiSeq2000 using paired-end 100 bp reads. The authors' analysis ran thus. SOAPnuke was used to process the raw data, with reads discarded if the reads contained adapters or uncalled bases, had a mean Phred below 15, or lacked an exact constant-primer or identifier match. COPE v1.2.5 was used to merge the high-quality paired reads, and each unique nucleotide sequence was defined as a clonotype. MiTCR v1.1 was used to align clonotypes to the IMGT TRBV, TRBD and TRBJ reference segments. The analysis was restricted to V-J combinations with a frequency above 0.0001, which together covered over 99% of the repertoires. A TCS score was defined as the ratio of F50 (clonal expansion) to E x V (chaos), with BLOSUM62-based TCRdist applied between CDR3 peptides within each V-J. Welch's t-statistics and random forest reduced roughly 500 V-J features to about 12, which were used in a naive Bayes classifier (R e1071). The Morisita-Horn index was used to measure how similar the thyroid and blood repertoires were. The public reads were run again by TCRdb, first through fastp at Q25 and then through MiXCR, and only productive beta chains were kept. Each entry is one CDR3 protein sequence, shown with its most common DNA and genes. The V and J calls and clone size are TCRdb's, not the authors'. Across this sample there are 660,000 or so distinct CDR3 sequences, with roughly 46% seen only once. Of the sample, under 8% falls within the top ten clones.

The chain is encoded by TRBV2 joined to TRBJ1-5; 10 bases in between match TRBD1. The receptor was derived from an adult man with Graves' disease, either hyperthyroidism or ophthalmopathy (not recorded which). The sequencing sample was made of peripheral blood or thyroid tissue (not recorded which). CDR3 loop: CALKMTGGGNQPQHF. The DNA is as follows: TGTGCTCTCAAGATGACAGGGGGCGGCAATCAGCCCCAGCATTTT.